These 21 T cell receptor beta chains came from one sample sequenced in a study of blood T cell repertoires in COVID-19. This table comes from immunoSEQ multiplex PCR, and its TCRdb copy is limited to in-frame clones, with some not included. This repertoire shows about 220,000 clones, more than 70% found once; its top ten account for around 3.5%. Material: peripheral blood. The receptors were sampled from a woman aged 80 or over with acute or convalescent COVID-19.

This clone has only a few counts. In DNA, the CDR3 is TGTGCCAGCAGCTTAGGCACAGGGGTCTACGAGCAGTACTTC. Translated: CASSLGTGVYEQYF. The chain links TRBV11-2 to TRBJ2-7, with 7 bases aligning to TRBD1. V shed 1 base and J 3 bases; nucleotides not matched to a gene: 3. The CDR3 is 14 amino acids. Germline V CDR1 and CDR2: SGHAT, FQNNGV.

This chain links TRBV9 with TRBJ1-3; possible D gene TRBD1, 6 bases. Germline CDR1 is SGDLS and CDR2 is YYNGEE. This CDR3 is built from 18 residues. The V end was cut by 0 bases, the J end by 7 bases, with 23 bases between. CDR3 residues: CASSVEGGGSQSVNTIYF. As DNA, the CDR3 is TGTGCCAGCAGCGTAGAAGGGGGGGGCTCCCAATCTGTGAACACCATATATTTT.

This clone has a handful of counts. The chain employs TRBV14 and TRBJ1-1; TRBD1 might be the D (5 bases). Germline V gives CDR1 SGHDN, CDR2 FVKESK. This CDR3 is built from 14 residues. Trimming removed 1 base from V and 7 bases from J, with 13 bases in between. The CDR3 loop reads CASSQVGGLYEAFF. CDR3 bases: TGTGCCAGCAGCCAAGTCGGGGGACTTTATGAAGCTTTCTTT. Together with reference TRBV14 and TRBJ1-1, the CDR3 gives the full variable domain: EAGVTQFPSHSVIEKGQTVTLRCDPISGHDNLYWYRRVMGKEIKFLLHFVKESKQDESGMPNNRFLAERTGGTYSTLKVQPAELEDSGVYFCASSQVGGLYEAFFGQGTRLTVV.

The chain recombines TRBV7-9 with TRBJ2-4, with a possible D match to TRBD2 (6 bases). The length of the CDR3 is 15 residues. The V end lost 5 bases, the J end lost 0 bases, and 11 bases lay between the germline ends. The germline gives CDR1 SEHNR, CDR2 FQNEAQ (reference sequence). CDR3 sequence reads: CASSPRGGAKNIQYF. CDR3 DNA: TGTGCCAGCAGCCCGCGGGGCGGAGCCAAAAACATTCAGTACTTC. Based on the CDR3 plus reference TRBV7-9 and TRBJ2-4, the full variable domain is DTGVSQNPRHKITKRGQNVTFRCDPISEHNRLYWYRQTLGQGPEFLTYFQNEAQLEKSRLLSDRFSAERPKGSFSTLEIQRTEQGDSAMYLCASSPRGGAKNIQYFGAGTRLSVL.

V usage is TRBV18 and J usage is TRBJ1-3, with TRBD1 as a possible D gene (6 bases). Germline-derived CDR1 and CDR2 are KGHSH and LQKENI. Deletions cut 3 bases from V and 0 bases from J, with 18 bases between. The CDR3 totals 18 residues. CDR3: CASSPQLGQIYSGNTIYF. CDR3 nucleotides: TGTGCCAGCTCACCGCAACTTGGACAGATCTACTCTGGAAACACCATATATTTT.

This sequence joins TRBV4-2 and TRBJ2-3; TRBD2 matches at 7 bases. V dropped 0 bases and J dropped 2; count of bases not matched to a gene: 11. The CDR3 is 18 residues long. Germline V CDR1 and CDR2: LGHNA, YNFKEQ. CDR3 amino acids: CASSQELASGVFTDTQYF. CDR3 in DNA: TGTGCCAGCAGCCAAGAGTTGGCCAGCGGGGTATTCACAGATACGCAGTATTTT.

The CDR3 coding sequence is TGTGCCAGCAGCAAAGCGACAGTTCAGGGCACCGGGGAGCTGTTTTTT. Protein: CASSKATVQGTGELFF. The gene calls are TRBV21-1 and TRBJ2-2; the table's D call, TRBD1, has no DNA check behind it. TRBV21-1 is tagged as a pseudogene. The CDR3 loop spans 16 amino acids.

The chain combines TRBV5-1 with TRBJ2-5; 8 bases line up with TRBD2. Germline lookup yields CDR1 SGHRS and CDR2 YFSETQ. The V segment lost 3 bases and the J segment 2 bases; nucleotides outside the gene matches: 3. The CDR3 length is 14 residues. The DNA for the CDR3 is TGCGCCAGCAGCTCTGCGGGGGGACAAGAGACCCAGTACTTC. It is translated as CASSSAGGQETQYF.

CDR3 nucleotides: TGTGCCACCAGGGGACAGGGTGACACCGGGGAGCTGTTTTTT. This translates into CATRGQGDTGELFF. V is TRBV24-1 and J is TRBJ2-2; TRBD1 aligns across 9 bases. This CDR3 is built from 14 residues. CDR1 and CDR2 from the germline V gene are KGHDR and SFDVKD. The ends lost 7 bases at V and 3 bases at J; junction bases unmatched: 2.

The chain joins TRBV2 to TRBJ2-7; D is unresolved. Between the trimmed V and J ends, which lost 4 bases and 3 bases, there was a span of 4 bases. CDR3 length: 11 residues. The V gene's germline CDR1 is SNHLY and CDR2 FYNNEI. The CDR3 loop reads CASSVHYEQYF. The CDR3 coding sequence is TGTGCCAGCAGTGTTCACTACGAGCAGTACTTC.

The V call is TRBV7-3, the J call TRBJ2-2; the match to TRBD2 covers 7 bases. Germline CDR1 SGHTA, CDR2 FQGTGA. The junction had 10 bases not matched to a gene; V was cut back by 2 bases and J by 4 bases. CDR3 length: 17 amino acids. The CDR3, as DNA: TGTGCCAGCAGCTTAGAGGTCCGACTAGCTGCCACCGGGGAGCTGTTTTTT. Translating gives CASSLEVRLAATGELFF.

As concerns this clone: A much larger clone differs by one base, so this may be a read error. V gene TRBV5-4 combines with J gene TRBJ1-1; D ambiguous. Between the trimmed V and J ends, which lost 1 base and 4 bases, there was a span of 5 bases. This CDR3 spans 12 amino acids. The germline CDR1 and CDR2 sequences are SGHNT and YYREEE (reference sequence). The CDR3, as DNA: TGTGCCAGCAGCTTGCCGGGCACTGAAGCTTTCTTT. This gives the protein CASSLPGTEAFF.

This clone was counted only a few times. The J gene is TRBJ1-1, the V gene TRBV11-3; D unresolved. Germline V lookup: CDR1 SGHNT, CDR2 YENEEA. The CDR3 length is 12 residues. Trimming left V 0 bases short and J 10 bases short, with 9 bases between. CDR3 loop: CASSLDVSRAFF. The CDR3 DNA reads TGTGCCAGCAGCTTAGATGTGAGCCGAGCTTTCTTT.

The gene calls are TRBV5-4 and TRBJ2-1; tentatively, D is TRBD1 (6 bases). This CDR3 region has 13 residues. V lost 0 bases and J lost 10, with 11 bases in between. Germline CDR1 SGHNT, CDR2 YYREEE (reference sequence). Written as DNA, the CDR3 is TGTGCCAGCAGCTTGGATCTGGGACAAGAGCAGTTCTTC. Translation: CASSLDLGQEQFF.

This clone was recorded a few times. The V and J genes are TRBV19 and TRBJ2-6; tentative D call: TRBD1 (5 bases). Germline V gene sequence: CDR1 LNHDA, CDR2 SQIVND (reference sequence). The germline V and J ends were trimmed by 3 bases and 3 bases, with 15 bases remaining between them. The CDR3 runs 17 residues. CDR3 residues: CASSMEKRGFGANVLTF. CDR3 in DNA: TGTGCCAGTAGTATGGAGAAAAGGGGCTTTGGGGCCAACGTCCTGACTTTC.

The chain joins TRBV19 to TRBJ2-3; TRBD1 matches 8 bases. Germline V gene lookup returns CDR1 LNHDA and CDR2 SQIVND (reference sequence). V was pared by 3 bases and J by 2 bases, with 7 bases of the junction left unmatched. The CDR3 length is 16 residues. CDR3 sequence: CASSIRRDRYTDTQYF. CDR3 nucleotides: TGTGCCAGTAGTATCCGTAGGGACAGGTACACAGATACGCAGTATTTT.

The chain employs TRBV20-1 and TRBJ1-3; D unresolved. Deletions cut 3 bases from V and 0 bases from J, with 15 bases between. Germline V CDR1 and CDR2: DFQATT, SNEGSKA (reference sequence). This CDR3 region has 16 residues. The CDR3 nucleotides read TGCAGTGCTAGTCACCCCGGGGTACTCTCTGGAAACACCATATATTTT. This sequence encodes CSASHPGVLSGNTIYF.

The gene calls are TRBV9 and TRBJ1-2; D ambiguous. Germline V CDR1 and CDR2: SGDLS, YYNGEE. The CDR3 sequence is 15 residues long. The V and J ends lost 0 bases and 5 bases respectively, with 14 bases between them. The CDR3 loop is CASSVDVGERYGYTF. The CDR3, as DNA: TGTGCCAGCAGCGTAGACGTCGGGGAGAGGTATGGCTACACCTTC.

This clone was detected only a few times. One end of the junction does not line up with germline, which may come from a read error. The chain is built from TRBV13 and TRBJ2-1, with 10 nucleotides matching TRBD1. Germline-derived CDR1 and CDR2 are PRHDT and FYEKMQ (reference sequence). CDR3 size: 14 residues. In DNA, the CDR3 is TGTGCCAGCAGCCTAGGGACAGGGGTGGCTGAGCAGTTCTTC. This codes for CASSLGTGVAEQFF.

The CDR3 nucleotides read TGTGCCAGCAGCGGGAGGGGTGGGAATCAGCCCCAGCATTTT. Translated, it gives CASSGRGGNQPQHF. The chain has TRBV5-6 and TRBJ1-5, with D perhaps TRBD1 (5 bases). The ends were cut back, 4 bases at V and 4 bases at J, with 12 bases in the middle. CDR1 and CDR2 (germline): SGHDT, YYEEEE. The CDR3 is 14 residues long.

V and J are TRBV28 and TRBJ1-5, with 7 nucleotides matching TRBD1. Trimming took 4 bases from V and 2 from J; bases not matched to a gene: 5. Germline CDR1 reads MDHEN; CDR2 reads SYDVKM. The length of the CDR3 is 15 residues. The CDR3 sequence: CASSSQGVGNQPQHF. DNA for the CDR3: TGTGCCAGCAGTTCCCAGGGGGTAGGCAATCAGCCCCAGCATTTT.